The clone carrying this T cell receptor (beta chain) came up many times. Germline loops: CDR1 MDHEN, CDR2 SYDVKM. V lost 10 bases and J lost 4, with 11 bases in between. The CDR3 length is 11 residues. This sample was taken from a study of T cells after yellow fever vaccination. TCRdb called the 5' RACE reads again in MiXCR, with one record for every CDR3 protein. Of 29,000 or so distinct CDR3 sequences listed, about 5% were seen once; the top ten hold roughly 39%. The material was CD8+ T cells sorted from PBMCs, obtained 10 days after the yellow fever booster vaccination. The V gene is TRBV28, the J gene TRBJ2-7, with D perhaps being TRBD1 or TRBD2 (5 bases each). The sequence was collected from a young man who received the YFV17D yellow fever vaccine. CDR3 sequence reads: CATRWGYEQYF. CDR3 nucleotide sequence: TGTGCCACACGCTGGGGGTACGAGCAGTACTTC.